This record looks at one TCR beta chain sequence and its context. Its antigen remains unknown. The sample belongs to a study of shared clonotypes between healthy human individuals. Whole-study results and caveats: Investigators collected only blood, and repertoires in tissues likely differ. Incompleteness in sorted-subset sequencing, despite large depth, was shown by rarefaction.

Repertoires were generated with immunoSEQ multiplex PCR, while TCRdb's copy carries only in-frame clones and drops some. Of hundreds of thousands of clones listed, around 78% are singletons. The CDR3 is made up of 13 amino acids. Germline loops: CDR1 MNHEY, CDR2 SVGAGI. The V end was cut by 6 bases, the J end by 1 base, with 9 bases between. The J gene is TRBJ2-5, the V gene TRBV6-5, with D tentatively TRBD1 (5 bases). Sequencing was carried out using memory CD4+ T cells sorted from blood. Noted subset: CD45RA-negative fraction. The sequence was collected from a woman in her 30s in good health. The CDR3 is CASSRQRQETQYF. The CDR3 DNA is TGTGCCAGCAGCAGACAGCGCCAAGAGACCCAGTACTTC.